This T cell receptor beta chain originates from a study of blood T cell repertoires in COVID-19. Study context: The cDNA or gDNA used as material had been derived from T cells, B-cell-depleted T cells, or PBMCs.

The CDR3 is made up of 16 amino acids. J lost 9 bases, V lost 3 bases, and 8 bases had no gene match. CDR1 is SNHLY, CDR2 FYNNEI, per germline. Clones were sequenced by immunoSEQ multiplex PCR, and TCRdb holds only the in-frame ones, with some missing. The sample carries around 190,000 clones, roughly 77% recorded once. Participants' reported clinical history set cohort assignment. Sequencing was done on a sample of PBMCs or T cells enriched from blood (not recorded which). The chain uses TRBV2 and TRBJ2-1; TRBD2 matches at 13 bases. This receptor was obtained from a man in his forties or fifties who had recovered from COVID-19. CDR3 in amino acids: CASSERTSGSLVEQFF. In nucleotides, the CDR3 is TGTGCCAGCAGTGAGAGGACTAGCGGGAGTTTAGTTGAGCAGTTCTTC.